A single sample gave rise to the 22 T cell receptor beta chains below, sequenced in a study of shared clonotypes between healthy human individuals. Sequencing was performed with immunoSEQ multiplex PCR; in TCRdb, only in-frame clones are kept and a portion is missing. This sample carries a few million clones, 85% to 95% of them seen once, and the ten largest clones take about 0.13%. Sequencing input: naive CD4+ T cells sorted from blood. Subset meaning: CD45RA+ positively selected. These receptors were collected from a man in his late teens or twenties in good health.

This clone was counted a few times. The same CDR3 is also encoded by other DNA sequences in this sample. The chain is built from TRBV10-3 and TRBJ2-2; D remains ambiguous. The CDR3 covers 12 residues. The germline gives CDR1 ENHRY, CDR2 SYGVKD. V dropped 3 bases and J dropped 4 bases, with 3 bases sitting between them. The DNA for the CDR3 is TGTGCCATCAGTGAAGGCACCGGGGAGCTGTTTTTT. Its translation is CAISEGTGELFF.

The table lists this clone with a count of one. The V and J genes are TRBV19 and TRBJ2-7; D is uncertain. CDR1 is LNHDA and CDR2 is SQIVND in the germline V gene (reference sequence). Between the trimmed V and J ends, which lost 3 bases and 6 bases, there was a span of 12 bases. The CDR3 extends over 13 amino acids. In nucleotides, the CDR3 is TGTGCCAGTAGTATGGAAGGGTTTGGCGAGCAGTACTTC. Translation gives CASSMEGFGEQYF.

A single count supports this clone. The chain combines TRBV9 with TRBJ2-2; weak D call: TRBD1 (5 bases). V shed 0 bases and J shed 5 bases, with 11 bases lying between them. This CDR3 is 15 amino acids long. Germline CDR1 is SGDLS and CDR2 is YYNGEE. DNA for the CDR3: TGTGCCAGCAGCGTAGACCAGGGTGGGACCGGGGAGCTGTTTTTT. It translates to CASSVDQGGTGELFF. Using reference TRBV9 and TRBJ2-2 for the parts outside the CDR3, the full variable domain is DSGVTQTPKHLITATGQRVTLRCSPRSGDLSVYWYQQSLDQGLQFLIQYYNGEERAKGNILERFSAQQFPDLHSELNLSSLELGDSALYFCASSVDQGGTGELFFGEGSRLTVL.

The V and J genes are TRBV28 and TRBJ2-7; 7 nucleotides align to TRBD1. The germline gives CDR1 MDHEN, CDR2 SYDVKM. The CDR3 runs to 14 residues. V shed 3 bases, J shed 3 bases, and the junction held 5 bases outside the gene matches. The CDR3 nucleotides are TGTGCCAGCAGTTTTCGGCAGGGGGTCTACGAGCAGTACTTC. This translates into CASSFRQGVYEQYF.

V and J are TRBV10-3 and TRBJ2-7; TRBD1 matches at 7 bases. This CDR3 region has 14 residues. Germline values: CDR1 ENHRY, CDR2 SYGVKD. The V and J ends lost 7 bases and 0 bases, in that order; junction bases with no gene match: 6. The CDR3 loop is CAIKGTANSYEQYF. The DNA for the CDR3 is TGTGCCATCAAAGGGACAGCCAACTCCTACGAGCAGTACTTC.

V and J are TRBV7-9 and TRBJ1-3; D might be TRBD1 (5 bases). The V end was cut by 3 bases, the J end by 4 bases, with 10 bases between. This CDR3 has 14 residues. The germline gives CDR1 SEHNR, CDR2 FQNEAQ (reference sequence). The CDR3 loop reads CASSFPGEGNTIYF. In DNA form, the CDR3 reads TGTGCCAGCAGCTTTCCGGGGGAGGGAAACACCATATATTTT.

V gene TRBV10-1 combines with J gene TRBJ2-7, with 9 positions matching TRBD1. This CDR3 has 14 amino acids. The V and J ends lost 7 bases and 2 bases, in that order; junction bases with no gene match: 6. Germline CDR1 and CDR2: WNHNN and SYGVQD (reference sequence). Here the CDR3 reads CASKTGTGPYEQYF. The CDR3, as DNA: TGCGCCAGCAAGACCGGGACAGGGCCCTACGAGCAGTACTTC.

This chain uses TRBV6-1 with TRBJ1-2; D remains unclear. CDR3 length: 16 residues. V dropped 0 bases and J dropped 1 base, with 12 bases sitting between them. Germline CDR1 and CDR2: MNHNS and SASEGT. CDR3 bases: TGTGCCAGCAGTGAAGCGGTTACGGTTTTTAACTATGGCTACACCTTC. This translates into CASSEAVTVFNYGYTF.

The CDR3 loop reads CASSLRDASEQYF. In DNA form, the CDR3 reads TGTGCCAGCAGCTTAAGGGATGCGAGCGAGCAGTACTTC. The V gene is TRBV11-2, the J gene TRBJ2-7; D is uncertain. The germline V gene has CDR1 SGHAT and CDR2 FQNNGV. The CDR3 loop spans 13 amino acids. V gave up 2 bases and J gave up 6 bases, with 11 bases separating them.

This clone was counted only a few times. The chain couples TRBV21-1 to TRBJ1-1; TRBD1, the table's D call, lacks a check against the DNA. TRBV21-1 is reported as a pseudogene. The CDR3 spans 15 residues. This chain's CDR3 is CASSKATRLDTEAFF. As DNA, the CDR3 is TGTGCCAGCAGCAAAGCGACCAGGCTTGACACTGAAGCTTTCTTT.

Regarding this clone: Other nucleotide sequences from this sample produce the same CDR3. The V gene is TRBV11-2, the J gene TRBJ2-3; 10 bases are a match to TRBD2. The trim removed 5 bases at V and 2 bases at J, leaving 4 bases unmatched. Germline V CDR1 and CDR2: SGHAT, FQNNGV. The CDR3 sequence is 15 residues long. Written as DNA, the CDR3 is TGTGCCAGCAGCCTCGGACTAGCGGTCACAGATACGCAGTATTTT. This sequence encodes CASSLGLAVTDTQYF.

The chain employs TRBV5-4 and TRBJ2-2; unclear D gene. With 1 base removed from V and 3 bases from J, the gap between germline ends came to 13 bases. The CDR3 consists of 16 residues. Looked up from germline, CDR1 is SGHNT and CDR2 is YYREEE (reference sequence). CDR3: CASSLNPGQDTGELFF. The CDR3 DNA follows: TGTGCCAGCAGCTTGAACCCGGGCCAGGACACCGGGGAGCTGTTTTTT.

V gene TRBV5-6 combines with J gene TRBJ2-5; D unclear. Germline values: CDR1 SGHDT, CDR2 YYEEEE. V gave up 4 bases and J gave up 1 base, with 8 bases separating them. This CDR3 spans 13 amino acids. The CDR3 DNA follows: TGTGCCAGCAGCCCCCGGCCCCAAGAGACCCAGTACTTC. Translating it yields CASSPRPQETQYF.

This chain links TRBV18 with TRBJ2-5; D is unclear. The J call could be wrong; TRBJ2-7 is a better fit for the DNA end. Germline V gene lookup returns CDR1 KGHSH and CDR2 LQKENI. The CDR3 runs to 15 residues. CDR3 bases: TGTGCCAGCTCACCTTACCCCGACCCGACCTACGAGCAGTACTTC. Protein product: CASSPYPDPTYEQYF.

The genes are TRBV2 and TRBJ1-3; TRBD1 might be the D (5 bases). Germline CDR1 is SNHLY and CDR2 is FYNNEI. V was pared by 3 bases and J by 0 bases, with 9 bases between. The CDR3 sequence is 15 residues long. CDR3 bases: TGTGCCAGCAGTGAGGGGGGGTCCTCTGGAAACACCATATATTTT. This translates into CASSEGGSSGNTIYF.

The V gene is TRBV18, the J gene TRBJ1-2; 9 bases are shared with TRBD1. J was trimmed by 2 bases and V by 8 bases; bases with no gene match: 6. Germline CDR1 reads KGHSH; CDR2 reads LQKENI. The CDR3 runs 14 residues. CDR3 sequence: CASIQGAENYGYTF. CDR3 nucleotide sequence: TGTGCCAGCATACAGGGGGCTGAAAACTATGGCTACACCTTC.

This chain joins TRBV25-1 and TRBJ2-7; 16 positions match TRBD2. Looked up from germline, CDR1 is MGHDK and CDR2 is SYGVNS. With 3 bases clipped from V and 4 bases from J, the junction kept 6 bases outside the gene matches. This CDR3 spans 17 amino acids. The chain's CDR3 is CASSDGTSGRARYEQYF. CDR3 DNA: TGTGCCAGCAGTGACGGGACTAGCGGGAGGGCCAGGTACGAGCAGTACTTC.

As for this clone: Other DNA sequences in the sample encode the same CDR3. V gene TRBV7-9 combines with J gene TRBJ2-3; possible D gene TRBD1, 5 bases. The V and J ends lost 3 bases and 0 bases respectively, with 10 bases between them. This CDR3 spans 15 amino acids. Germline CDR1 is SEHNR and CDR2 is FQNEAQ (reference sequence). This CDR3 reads CASSLVAGSTDTQYF. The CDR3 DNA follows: TGTGCCAGCAGCTTGGTTGCAGGGAGCACAGATACGCAGTATTTT.

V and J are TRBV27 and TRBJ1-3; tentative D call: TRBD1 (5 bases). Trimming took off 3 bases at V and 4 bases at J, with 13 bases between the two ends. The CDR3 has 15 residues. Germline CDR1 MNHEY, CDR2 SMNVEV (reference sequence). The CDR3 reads CASSLGWGAGNTIYF. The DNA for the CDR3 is TGTGCCAGCAGTTTGGGATGGGGCGCGGGAAACACCATATATTTT.

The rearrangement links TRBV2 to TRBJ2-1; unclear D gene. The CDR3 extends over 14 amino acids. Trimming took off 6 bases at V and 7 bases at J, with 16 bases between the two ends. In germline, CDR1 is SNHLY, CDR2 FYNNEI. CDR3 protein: CASRALSFGNEQFF. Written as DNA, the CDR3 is TGTGCCAGCAGGGCTCTCAGCTTTGGGAATGAGCAGTTCTTC.

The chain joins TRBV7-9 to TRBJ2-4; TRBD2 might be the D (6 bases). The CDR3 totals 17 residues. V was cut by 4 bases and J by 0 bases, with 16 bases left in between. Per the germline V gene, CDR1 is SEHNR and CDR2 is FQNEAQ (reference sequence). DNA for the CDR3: TGTGCCAGCAGCTCACGAGGCGGGGACTTAGCCAAAAACATTCAGTACTTC. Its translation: CASSSRGGDLAKNIQYF. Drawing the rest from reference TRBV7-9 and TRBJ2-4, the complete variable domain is DTGVSQNPRHKITKRGQNVTFRCDPISEHNRLYWYRQTLGQGPEFLTYFQNEAQLEKSRLLSDRFSAERPKGSFSTLEIQRTEQGDSAMYLCASSSRGGDLAKNIQYFGAGTRLSVL.

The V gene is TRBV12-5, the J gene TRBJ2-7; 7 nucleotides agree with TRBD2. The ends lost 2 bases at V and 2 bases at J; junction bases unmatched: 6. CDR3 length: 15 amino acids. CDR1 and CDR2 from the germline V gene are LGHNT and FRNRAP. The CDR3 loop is CASGLHPGGTYEQYF. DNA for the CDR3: TGTGCTAGTGGTTTGCACCCCGGGGGGACCTACGAGCAGTACTTC.